The T cell receptor (beta chain) described here comes from a study of blood T cell repertoires in COVID-19. The study drew participants aged about 18 to 89 years from 20 to 30 US areas. Trimming stripped 1 base from V and 2 bases from J, with 21 bases between. The CDR3 is made up of 18 amino acids. Per the germline V gene, CDR1 is SGHTS and CDR2 is YDEGEE. Clones were read by immunoSEQ multiplex PCR, and TCRdb kept only the in-frame ones, dropping some. The sample lists around 130,000 clones; 80% to 90% were seen once. This TCR was recovered from a man aged 35 to 55 with acute COVID-19. The genes are TRBV5-8 and TRBJ1-2; a weak D match, TRBD1 (5 bases). Sequences were obtained from PBMCs or T cells enriched from blood (not recorded which). The CDR3 loop is CASSLLGEGAAKNYGYTF. The CDR3 DNA reads TGTGCCAGCAGCTTGCTCGGAGAAGGGGCAGCCAAAAACTATGGCTACACCTTC.